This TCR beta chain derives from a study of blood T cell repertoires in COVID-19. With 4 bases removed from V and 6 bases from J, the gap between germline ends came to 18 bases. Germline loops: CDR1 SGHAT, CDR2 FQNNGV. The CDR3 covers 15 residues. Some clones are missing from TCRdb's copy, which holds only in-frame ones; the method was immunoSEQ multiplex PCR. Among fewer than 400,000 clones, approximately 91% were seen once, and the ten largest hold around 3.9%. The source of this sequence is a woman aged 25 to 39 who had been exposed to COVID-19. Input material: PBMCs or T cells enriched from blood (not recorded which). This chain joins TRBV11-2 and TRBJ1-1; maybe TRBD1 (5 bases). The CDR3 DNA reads TGTGCCAGCAGCTCCCGCCAGGGCCTGTTACCTGAAGCTTTCTTT. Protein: CASSSRQGLLPEAFF. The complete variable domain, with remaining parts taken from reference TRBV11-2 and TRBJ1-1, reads EAGVAQSPRYKIIEKRQSVAFWCNPISGHATLYWYQQILGQGPKLLIQFQNNGVVDDSQLPKDRFSAERLKGVDSTLKIQPAKLEDSAVYLCASSSRQGLLPEAFFGQGTRLTVV.